The 18 T cell receptor beta chains given below trace back to one sample, sequenced in a study of CD8+ T cells in alopecia areata. TCR sequencing used cDNA made by reverse transcription of extracted RNA. The method was immunoSEQ multiplex PCR; TCRdb's version includes in-frame clones alone and lacks a portion of them. The data hold about 110,000 clones, with approximately 59% observed a single time. Sequenced material: CD8+ T cells sorted from blood. The receptor source for this set is a human donor in good health.

This chain joins TRBV9 and TRBJ2-7; D is undetermined. The germline V gene has CDR1 SGDLS and CDR2 YYNGEE. The CDR3 length is 13 residues. Trimming left V 0 bases short and J 5 bases short, with 9 bases between. The DNA for the CDR3 is TGTGCCAGCAGCGTAGGAGGAGTTAACGAGCAGTACTTC. Its protein product is CASSVGGVNEQYF.

This clone appeared once. The J gene is TRBJ2-7, the V gene TRBV27, with 7 bases that match TRBD1. The trim removed 6 bases at V and 2 bases at J, leaving 7 bases unmatched. Germline loops: CDR1 MNHEY, CDR2 SMNVEV (reference sequence). The CDR3 runs to 14 residues. The CDR3 spells CASSLQGLPYEQYF. For the CDR3, the DNA is TGTGCCAGCAGCCTACAGGGGCTTCCCTACGAGCAGTACTTC.

V and J are TRBV5-6 and TRBJ2-5, with D possibly being TRBD1 (5 bases). The CDR3 consists of 17 residues. Germline V lookup: CDR1 SGHDT, CDR2 YYEEEE. The V end lost 1 base, the J end lost 0 bases, and 16 bases lay between the germline ends. The CDR3 sequence: CASSLSPADTYQETQYF. The CDR3 region has the DNA TGTGCCAGCAGCTTGTCCCCCGCGGACACGTACCAAGAGACCCAGTACTTC.

The rearrangement links TRBV5-1 to TRBJ2-2, with a tentative D call TRBD1 (6 bases). CDR3 length: 14 residues. Germline V CDR1 and CDR2: SGHRS, YFSETQ. The ends were cut back, 1 base at V and 6 bases at J, with 10 bases in the middle. This CDR3 is CASSLMRGSGELFF. The CDR3 DNA reads TGCGCCAGCAGCTTGATGAGGGGGTCCGGGGAGCTGTTTTTT.

V usage is TRBV2 and J usage is TRBJ1-3; D is unclear. Germline CDR1 reads SNHLY; CDR2 reads FYNNEI. This CDR3 has 15 amino acids. V gave up 3 bases and J gave up 2 bases, with 11 bases separating them. The chain's CDR3 is CASSEEYSTGNTIYF. The CDR3 nucleotides read TGTGCCAGCAGTGAGGAGTACAGCACTGGAAACACCATATATTTT.

V is TRBV10-3 and J is TRBJ2-7, with D hard to call. The CDR3 totals 11 residues. Trimming left V 2 bases short and J 6 bases short, with 5 bases between. In germline, CDR1 is ENHRY, CDR2 SYGVKD. The CDR3 is CAISEVREQYF. DNA for the CDR3: TGTGCCATCAGTGAGGTCCGCGAGCAGTACTTC.

The rearrangement links TRBV5-1 to TRBJ2-1; D unclear. This CDR3 spans 13 amino acids. Looked up from germline, CDR1 is SGHRS and CDR2 is YFSETQ. The germline V and J ends were trimmed by 0 bases and 5 bases, with 6 bases remaining between them. This chain's CDR3 is CASSLARNNEQFF. For the CDR3, the DNA is TGCGCCAGCAGCTTGGCTAGGAACAATGAGCAGTTCTTC.

J is TRBJ2-7 and V is TRBV2; D is tentatively TRBD1 or TRBD2 (5 bases each). Germline loops: CDR1 SNHLY, CDR2 FYNNEI. With 3 bases removed from V and 5 bases from J, the gap between germline ends came to 14 bases. The CDR3 extends over 14 amino acids. The CDR3 reads CASSEFRVGNEQYF. The CDR3 DNA is TGTGCCAGCAGTGAGTTCAGGGTCGGGAACGAGCAGTACTTC.

This sequence joins TRBV28 and TRBJ2-1; D is ambiguous. The V gene's germline CDR1 is MDHEN and CDR2 SYDVKM. The CDR3 loop spans 15 amino acids. The V gene lost 6 bases and the J gene lost 0 bases, with 12 bases spanning the gap. DNA for the CDR3: TGTGCCAGCAGCCCCGTTGACCGCTCCTACAATGAGCAGTTCTTC. Amino acids: CASSPVDRSYNEQFF.

The chain has TRBV13 and TRBJ1-1; the D is unclear. Deletions cut 6 bases from V and 1 base from J, with 12 bases between. This CDR3 has 14 residues. Germline V gene data show CDR1 as PRHDT and CDR2 as FYEKMQ (reference sequence). CDR3 DNA sequence: TGTGCCAGCAGAGACTCGGGAACGAACACTGAAGCTTTCTTT. Its translation is CASRDSGTNTEAFF.

V usage is TRBV7-9 and J usage is TRBJ2-5; 7 nucleotides align to TRBD1. The CDR3 extends over 15 amino acids. Trimming cost V 5 bases and J 0 bases; bases outside gene matches: 6. CDR1 and CDR2 (germline): SEHNR, FQNEAQ (reference sequence). The CDR3 coding sequence is TGTGCCAGCAGCCTCCAGGGGGAGTACCAAGAGACCCAGTACTTC. Protein: CASSLQGEYQETQYF. The full variable domain, its missing parts supplied by reference TRBV7-9 and TRBJ2-5, is DTGVSQNPRHKITKRGQNVTFRCDPISEHNRLYWYRQTLGQGPEFLTYFQNEAQLEKSRLLSDRFSAERPKGSFSTLEIQRTEQGDSAMYLCASSLQGEYQETQYFGPGTRLLVL.

This chain uses TRBV7-9 with TRBJ2-5; D call uncertain. Deletions cut 0 bases from V and 3 bases from J, with 8 bases between. Germline CDR1 is SEHNR and CDR2 is FQNEAQ (reference sequence). The CDR3 extends over 14 amino acids. The CDR3 DNA is TGTGCCAGCAGCTTAGCCTTTCCAGAAGAGACCCAGTACTTC. Translation: CASSLAFPEETQYF.

This chain uses TRBV20-1 with TRBJ1-5; unclear D gene. Germline V CDR1 and CDR2: DFQATT, SNEGSKA (reference sequence). Trimming removed 5 bases from V and 7 bases from J, with 6 bases in between. CDR3 length equals 10 residues. The CDR3 coding sequence is TGCAGTGCTCCAGGCCAGCCCCAGCATTTT. Protein product: CSAPGQPQHF.

This clone has only one observation. The gene calls are TRBV28 and TRBJ2-7; possibly TRBD1 for D (6 bases). V was pared by 5 bases and J by 9 bases, with 20 bases between. The germline V gene has CDR1 MDHEN and CDR2 SYDVKM. This CDR3 spans 14 amino acids. In DNA, the CDR3 is TGTGCCAGCAGTACACAGGGCCCGGTCTCAGGGCAGTACTTC. Encoded protein: CASSTQGPVSGQYF.

This clone was detected a few times. This chain uses TRBV5-1 with TRBJ1-2; no clear D. The CDR3 has 18 amino acids. With 2 bases removed from V and 2 bases from J, the gap between germline ends came to 22 bases. Germline lookup yields CDR1 SGHRS and CDR2 YFSETQ. The DNA of the CDR3 is TGCGCCAGCAGCTTCTCGCGTCCGGAGAGCGTCCTAAACTATGGCTACACCTTC. It is translated as CASSFSRPESVLNYGYTF.

The chain has TRBV10-3 and TRBJ2-1, with D possibly matching TRBD2 (5 bases). Trimming stripped 2 bases from V and 9 bases from J, with 8 bases between. CDR1 is ENHRY, CDR2 SYGVKD, per germline. The CDR3 totals 12 residues. The CDR3 region has the DNA TGTGCCATCAGTGAGATTAGCGCTGAGCAGTTCTTC. Translating it yields CAISEISAEQFF.

This clone was counted ten times or more. V gene TRBV7-8 combines with J gene TRBJ2-3, with D possibly matching TRBD1 (5 bases). The CDR3 extends over 18 amino acids. V gave up 2 bases and J gave up 4 bases, with 22 bases separating them. From germline, CDR1 is SGHVS and CDR2 FQNEAQ. CDR3 in DNA: TGTGCCAGCAGCTTATGGCCCCCGCCTCAGGGCCGGGCAGATACGCAGTATTTT. It encodes CASSLWPPPQGRADTQYF.

In DNA, the CDR3 is TGCGCCAGCAGCCCAGAACGACAGGGGATCGATGAGCAGTTCTTC. This codes for CASSPERQGIDEQFF. V usage is TRBV4-3 and J usage is TRBJ2-1; 8 bases map to TRBD1. Germline CDR1 is LGHNA and CDR2 is YSLEER. This CDR3 contains 15 residues. V lost 4 bases to trimming and J lost 8 bases; unmatched junction nucleotides: 10.